The 29 T cell receptor beta chains reported below all come from one sample, sequenced in a study of a mutant IDH1 vaccine in newly diagnosed glioma. Which antigens these TCRs recognize remains unknown. Data came from immunoSEQ multiplex PCR; TCRdb stores just in-frame clones and leaves some out. The profile shows 60,000 to 100,000 clones, roughly 85% of them singletons. Time point indicated: week 23, last vaccination. The investigators gave 300 ug of mutant IDH1 20-mer peptide in each vaccine dose, together with topical imiquimod. This specimen consisted of PBMCs, obtained from a glioma patient whose treatment included an IDH1 peptide vaccine. These receptor sequences come from a woman in her forties or fifties with glioma.

This clone was detected only once. This chain uses TRBV27 with TRBJ2-7; 9 bases map to TRBD1. CDR1 and CDR2 from the germline V gene are MNHEY and SMNVEV (reference sequence). The trim removed 6 bases at V and 1 base at J, leaving 7 bases unmatched. This CDR3 spans 15 amino acids. CDR3 in amino acids: CASRNLGQGSYEQYF. The DNA of the CDR3 is TGTGCCAGCAGGAACCTCGGACAGGGGTCCTACGAGCAGTACTTC.

This chain links TRBV6-5 with TRBJ1-5, with 8 positions matching TRBD1. The V and J ends lost 6 bases and 2 bases, in that order; junction bases with no gene match: 6. There are 15 residues in the CDR3. Germline V lookup: CDR1 MNHEY, CDR2 SVGAGI. The CDR3 region has the DNA TGTGCCAGCAGCGAACAGGGGGAAGGCAATCAGCCCCAGCATTTT. Residues: CASSEQGEGNQPQHF.

The chain recombines TRBV18 with TRBJ2-1; D not resolved. CDR3 length: 16 residues. Looked up from germline, CDR1 is KGHSH and CDR2 is LQKENI. Trimming left V 3 bases short and J 0 bases short, with 12 bases between. CDR3 sequence: CASSPFDSSSYNEQFF. CDR3 DNA sequence: TGTGCCAGCTCACCTTTCGACTCGAGCTCCTACAATGAGCAGTTCTTC.

The chain combines TRBV5-1 with TRBJ2-3; weak D call: TRBD1 (6 bases). The ends were cut back, 0 bases at V and 3 bases at J, with 8 bases in the middle. CDR1 is SGHRS, CDR2 YFSETQ, per germline. This CDR3 has 14 residues. The CDR3 DNA sequence: TGCGCCAGCAGCTTGGCCAGGGGAACAGATACGCAGTATTTT. Its translation is CASSLARGTDTQYF.

The chain recombines TRBV7-9 with TRBJ2-5; possible D gene TRBD1, 6 bases. Trimming left V 4 bases short and J 13 bases short, with 22 bases between. CDR1 SEHNR and CDR2 FQNEAQ come from the germline V gene (reference sequence). The CDR3 runs 14 residues. CDR3 DNA sequence: TGTGCCAGCAGCTCACCCGGTCAGGGGCCGAGAGTGTACTTC. Residues: CASSSPGQGPRVYF.

The chain carries TRBV29-1 and TRBJ2-7; D uncertain. The CDR3 consists of 12 residues. The germline V gene has CDR1 SQVTM and CDR2 ANQGSEA. Trimming removed 2 bases at V and 2 bases at J, with 7 bases between. CDR3 protein: CSVESTAYEQYF. The CDR3 DNA is TGCAGCGTTGAAAGCACTGCCTACGAGCAGTACTTC.

In its sample, this clone was seen a few times. The CDR3 DNA is TGTGCCAGTAGTACGGACCGGGGGAATTCACCCCTCCACTTT. This sequence encodes CASSTDRGNSPLHF. The genes are TRBV19 and TRBJ1-6; possible D gene TRBD1, 5 bases. CDR1 and CDR2 (germline): LNHDA, SQIVND (reference sequence). The CDR3 totals 14 residues. Trimming pared 4 bases from V and 7 bases from J, leaving 11 bases between. Filled out from reference TRBV19 and TRBJ1-6, the complete variable domain reads DGGITQSPKYLFRKEGQNVTLSCEQNLNHDAMYWYRQDPGQGLRLIYYSQIVNDFQKGDIAEGYSVSREKKESFPLTVTSAQKNPTAFYLCASSTDRGNSPLHFGNGTRLTVT.

The V and J genes are TRBV19 and TRBJ1-4; TRBD1 might be the D (6 bases). V lost 3 bases and J 7 bases, leaving 12 bases between the germline ends. The CDR3 totals 14 residues. The germline V gene has CDR1 LNHDA and CDR2 SQIVND (reference sequence). The CDR3 region is CASSIQGGGEKLFF. The CDR3 nucleotides are TGTGCCAGTAGTATTCAGGGAGGGGGTGAAAAACTGTTTTTT. Filled out from reference TRBV19 and TRBJ1-4, the complete variable domain reads DGGITQSPKYLFRKEGQNVTLSCEQNLNHDAMYWYRQDPGQGLRLIYYSQIVNDFQKGDIAEGYSVSREKKESFPLTVTSAQKNPTAFYLCASSIQGGGEKLFFGSGTQLSVL.

J is TRBJ1-3 and V is TRBV11-3, with TRBD1 matching 7 bases. CDR1 is SGHNT and CDR2 is YENEEA in the germline V gene. There are 14 residues in the CDR3. Germline trimming cut 3 bases from V and 2 bases from J; bases unmatched to any gene: 1. The CDR3 reads CASSLTGTGNTIYF. In DNA, the CDR3 is TGTGCCAGCAGCTTGACAGGGACTGGAAACACCATATATTTT.

This clone was observed a single time. This rearrangement joins TRBV11-2 to TRBJ2-1, with a weak D call TRBD1 (5 bases). The CDR3 length is 11 residues. Trimming cost V 0 bases and J 14 bases, with 8 bases left between them. Germline lookup yields CDR1 SGHAT and CDR2 FQNNGV. CDR3 residues: CASSLEGPKFF. In nucleotides, the CDR3 is TGTGCCAGCAGCTTAGAGGGGCCTAAGTTCTTC.

This clone showed up just once. The V gene is TRBV4-1, the J gene TRBJ1-4, with TRBD1 matching over 9 bases. V was pared by 1 base and J by 8 bases, with 17 bases of the junction left unmatched. The CDR3 is 19 residues long. The germline gives CDR1 MGHRA, CDR2 YSYEKL. DNA for the CDR3: TGCGCCAGCAGCCAAGTTTTAGCGGGACAGGGTGTATGGCGAGAAAAACTGTTTTTT. Protein: CASSQVLAGQGVWREKLFF.

The chain carries TRBV5-1 and TRBJ2-1; 7 bases align to TRBD2. The CDR3 spans 13 residues. The ends lost 3 bases at V and 8 bases at J; junction bases unmatched: 5. The germline V gene encodes CDR1 SGHRS and CDR2 YFSETQ. The CDR3 reads CASSSGREDEQFF. CDR3 nucleotides: TGCGCCAGCAGCTCAGGGAGGGAGGATGAGCAGTTCTTC.

The chain couples TRBV5-5 to TRBJ2-7; D might be TRBD2 (5 bases). Between the trimmed V and J ends, which lost 3 bases and 1 base, there was a span of 14 bases. This CDR3 region has 15 residues. CDR1 and CDR2 from the germline V gene are SGHKS and YYEKEE (reference sequence). CDR3 amino acids: CASSSNRGGSYEQYF. For the CDR3, the DNA is TGTGCCAGCAGCTCAAATCGGGGTGGATCCTACGAGCAGTACTTC.

This clone was seen a handful of times. This sequence joins TRBV28 and TRBJ1-1; unclear D gene. Trimming pared 6 bases from V and 5 bases from J, leaving 13 bases between. CDR1 and CDR2 from the germline V gene are MDHEN and SYDVKM. The CDR3 is 13 residues long. The chain's CDR3 is CASSFRIGTEAFF. CDR3 coding DNA: TGTGCCAGCAGCTTCCGGATAGGGACTGAAGCTTTCTTT. The complete variable domain, with remaining parts taken from reference TRBV28 and TRBJ1-1, reads DVKVTQSSRYLVKRTGEKVFLECVQDMDHENMFWYRQDPGLGLRLIYFSYDVKMKEKGDIPEGYSVSREKKERFSLILESASTNQTSMYLCASSFRIGTEAFFGQGTRLTVV.

This clone has only a few counts. The rearrangement links TRBV30 to TRBJ1-6; possible D gene TRBD1, 6 bases. Germline V CDR1 and CDR2: GTSNPN, SVGIG (reference sequence). Trimming shortened V by 2 bases and J by 7 bases, and 9 bases separated the two germline ends. The CDR3 length is 13 residues. The CDR3 protein is CAWSRGNNSPLHF. For the CDR3, the DNA is TGTGCCTGGAGTAGGGGGAACAATTCACCCCTCCACTTT.

The genes are TRBV6-1 and TRBJ2-7, with 11 bases fitting TRBD2. The CDR3 loop spans 14 amino acids. Germline V CDR1 and CDR2: MNHNS, SASEGT. Unmatched junction bases numbered 8, after V lost 6 bases and J lost 7 bases. The CDR3 sequence is CASRLLAGGGEQYF. The DNA of the CDR3 is TGTGCCAGCAGGTTATTAGCGGGAGGGGGGGAGCAGTACTTC.

This sequence joins TRBV7-6 and TRBJ1-5, with TRBD1 matching 8 bases. V shed 5 bases, J shed 7 bases, and the junction held 10 bases outside the gene matches. The germline V gene encodes CDR1 SGHVS and CDR2 FNYEAQ. The CDR3 consists of 15 residues. CDR3 region: CASSPRTGLRQPQHF. The CDR3 region has the DNA TGTGCCAGCAGCCCCCGGACAGGGTTGAGACAGCCCCAGCATTTT.

This chain connects TRBV10-1 to TRBJ2-1, with 7 nucleotides matching TRBD2. Germline CDR1 is WNHNN and CDR2 is SYGVQD (reference sequence). The CDR3 sequence is 15 residues long. V lost 4 bases to trimming and J lost 0 bases; unmatched junction nucleotides: 3. DNA of the CDR3: TGCGCCAGCAGTGTCGGCGGGAGCTCCTACAATGAGCAGTTCTTC. Its protein product is CASSVGGSSYNEQFF.

This chain links TRBV4-1 with TRBJ2-7; D is possibly TRBD1 (5 bases). The CDR3 has 13 amino acids. Trimming removed 5 bases from V and 3 bases from J, with 11 bases in between. Germline V gene data show CDR1 as MGHRA and CDR2 as YSYEKL. The CDR3 nucleotides are TGCGCCAGCAGCACCAGGGCAGACTACGAGCAGTACTTC. This gives the protein CASSTRADYEQYF.

This clone was seen just once. The chain uses TRBV5-1 and TRBJ2-2, with 14 bases aligning to TRBD2. From germline, CDR1 is SGHRS and CDR2 YFSETQ. This CDR3 contains 20 residues. V shed 4 bases and J 4 bases; nucleotides not matched to a gene: 15. In DNA form, the CDR3 reads TGCGCCAGCAGCCCCGTTTTTGGGACTAGCGGGAGAATTATCACCGGGGAGCTGTTTTTT. Translated, it gives CASSPVFGTSGRIITGELFF.

The chain combines TRBV6-5 with TRBJ2-2; D unclear. This CDR3 region has 14 residues. Germline CDR1 is MNHEY and CDR2 is SVGAGI. Trimming took 0 bases from V and 5 from J, leaving 7 bases between them. The CDR3 loop reads CASSYSVGTGELFF. The CDR3 region has the DNA TGTGCCAGCAGTTACTCGGTGGGAACCGGGGAGCTGTTTTTT.

The chain joins TRBV18 to TRBJ2-3; 8 nucleotides agree with TRBD2. V was pared by 0 bases and J by 4 bases, with 6 bases of the junction left unmatched. The CDR3 loop spans 16 amino acids. Germline V gene sequence: CDR1 KGHSH, CDR2 LQKENI. The CDR3 bases are TGTGCCAGCTCACCACCGGGACTAGTGGGTGCAGATACGCAGTATTTT. It encodes CASSPPGLVGADTQYF. Together with reference TRBV18 and TRBJ2-3, the CDR3 gives the full variable domain: NAGVMQNPRHLVRRRGQEARLRCSPMKGHSHVYWYRQLPEEGLKFMVYLQKENIIDESGMPKERFSAEFPKEGPSILRIQQVVRGDSAAYFCASSPPGLVGADTQYFGPGTRLTVL.

Of note for this clone: The junction does not match germline at one end; this may be a read error. V usage is TRBV10-1 and J usage is TRBJ2-5; 7 nucleotides match TRBD2. Looked up from germline, CDR1 is WNHNN and CDR2 is SYGVQD (reference sequence). The CDR3 spans 12 residues. In nucleotides, the CDR3 is TGCGCCAGCGGGTGGGGACGGGGGGTATTAAACTTC. Translating gives CASGWGRGVLNF.

The rearrangement links TRBV30 to TRBJ2-3, with D perhaps TRBD2 (5 bases). The CDR3 consists of 14 residues. Trimming pared 4 bases from V and 0 bases from J, leaving 11 bases between. Germline lookup yields CDR1 GTSNPN and CDR2 SVGIG (reference sequence). The CDR3 DNA sequence: TGTGCCTGGATAGCTAGCAGAAGCACAGATACGCAGTATTTT. Its protein is CAWIASRSTDTQYF.

CDR3 in amino acids: CASSQMVNTEAFF. The CDR3 nucleotides are TGTGCCAGCAGCCAAATGGTGAACACTGAAGCTTTCTTT. V and J are TRBV14 and TRBJ1-1, with D unclear. The CDR3 spans 13 residues. The V gene lost 2 bases and the J gene lost 0 bases, with 4 bases spanning the gap. CDR1 and CDR2 from the germline V gene are SGHDN and FVKESK.

This chain joins TRBV6-4 and TRBJ1-2; TRBD1 might be the D (5 bases). CDR1 MRHNA and CDR2 SNTAGT come from the germline V gene. This CDR3 spans 15 amino acids. The V end was cut by 2 bases, the J end by 4 bases, with 14 bases between. CDR3 loop: CASSDGKQGGYGYTF. The DNA for the CDR3 is TGTGCCAGCAGTGACGGAAAGCAGGGTGGCTATGGCTACACCTTC.

The chain is built from TRBV11-2 and TRBJ2-1; the D gene is possibly TRBD2 (5 bases). Trimming left V 3 bases short and J 10 bases short, with 7 bases between. The germline V gene encodes CDR1 SGHAT and CDR2 FQNNGV. This CDR3 contains 11 residues. CDR3 sequence (DNA): TGTGCCAGCAGCTTCCGGAGGGAGCAGTTCTTC. Its translation is CASSFRREQFF.

The chain links TRBV6-6 to TRBJ2-5; D is ambiguous. Germline CDR1 and CDR2: MNHNY and SVGAGI (reference sequence). CDR3 size: 15 residues. Trimming took off 0 bases at V and 1 base at J, with 9 bases between the two ends. The CDR3 region has the DNA TGTGCCAGCAGTTACTCGATGGTAGCCCAAGAGACCCAGTACTTC. It encodes CASSYSMVAQETQYF.

The CDR3 sequence: CASSSRQLAQETQYF. CDR3 sequence (DNA): TGTGCCAGCAGCTCCAGACAGTTGGCGCAAGAGACCCAGTACTTC. The chain combines TRBV7-6 with TRBJ2-5; possibly TRBD1 for D (5 bases). The germline V gene has CDR1 SGHVS and CDR2 FNYEAQ. Trimming pared 4 bases from V and 2 bases from J, leaving 14 bases between. The CDR3 runs to 15 residues.